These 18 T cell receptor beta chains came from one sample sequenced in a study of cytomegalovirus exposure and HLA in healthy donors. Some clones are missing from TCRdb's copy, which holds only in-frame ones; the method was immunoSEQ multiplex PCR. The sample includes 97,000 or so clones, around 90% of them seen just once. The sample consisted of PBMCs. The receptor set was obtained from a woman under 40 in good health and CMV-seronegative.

The CDR3 nucleotides read TGTGCCAGCAGCTTTGCGGGAGAGACCTACAATGAGCAGTTCTTC. Translated, it gives CASSFAGETYNEQFF. The rearrangement joins TRBV11-2 to TRBJ2-1, with TRBD2 identical over 7 bases. V lost 3 bases and J lost 2; bases outside the gene matches: 4. CDR3 length: 15 amino acids. CDR1 SGHAT and CDR2 FQNNGV come from the germline V gene.

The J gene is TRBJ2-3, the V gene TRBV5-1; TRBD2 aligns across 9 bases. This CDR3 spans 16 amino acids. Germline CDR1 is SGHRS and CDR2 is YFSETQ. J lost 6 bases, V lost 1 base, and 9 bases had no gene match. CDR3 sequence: CASSLLAGATGDTQYF. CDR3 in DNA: TGCGCCAGCAGCTTGTTAGCGGGGGCGACCGGGGATACGCAGTATTTT.

In nucleotides, the CDR3 is TGTGCCAGCAGCCCTTCTCGGGGACAGGGTCTTAACACCATATATTTT. Its translation is CASSPSRGQGLNTIYF. The chain uses TRBV7-3 and TRBJ1-3; 9 bases fit TRBD1. Germline values: CDR1 SGHTA, CDR2 FQGTGA. Trimming at V came to 5 bases and at J to 7 bases, leaving 12 bases not matched to a gene. The CDR3 is 16 residues long.

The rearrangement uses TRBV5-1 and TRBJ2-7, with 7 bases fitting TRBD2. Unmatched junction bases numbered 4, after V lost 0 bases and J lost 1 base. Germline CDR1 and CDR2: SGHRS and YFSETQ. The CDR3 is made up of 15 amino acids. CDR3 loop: CASSLAGGGSYEQYF. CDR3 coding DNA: TGCGCCAGCAGCTTGGCCGGCGGGGGATCCTACGAGCAGTACTTC.

Here the CDR3 reads CASSSNSGANVLTF. CDR3 nucleotide sequence: TGTGCCAGCAGCTCTAACTCTGGGGCCAACGTCCTGACTTTC. V is TRBV7-3 and J is TRBJ2-6; D not resolved. V lost 4 bases to trimming and J lost 0 bases, with 4 bases between them. The germline V gene encodes CDR1 SGHTA and CDR2 FQGTGA. The CDR3 has 14 residues.

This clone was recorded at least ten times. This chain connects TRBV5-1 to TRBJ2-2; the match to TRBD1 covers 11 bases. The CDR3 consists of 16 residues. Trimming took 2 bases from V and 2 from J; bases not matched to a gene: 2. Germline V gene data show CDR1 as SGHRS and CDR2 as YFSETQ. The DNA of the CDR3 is TGCGCCAGCAGCTTCTGGACAGGGGGCAACACCGGGGAGCTGTTTTTT. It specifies CASSFWTGGNTGELFF. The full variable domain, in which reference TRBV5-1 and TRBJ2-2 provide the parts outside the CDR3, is KAGVTQTPRYLIKTRGQQVTLSCSPISGHRSVSWYQQTPGQGLQFLFEYFSETQRNKGNFPGRFSGRQFSNSRSEMNVSTLELGDSALYLCASSFWTGGNTGELFFGEGSRLTVL.

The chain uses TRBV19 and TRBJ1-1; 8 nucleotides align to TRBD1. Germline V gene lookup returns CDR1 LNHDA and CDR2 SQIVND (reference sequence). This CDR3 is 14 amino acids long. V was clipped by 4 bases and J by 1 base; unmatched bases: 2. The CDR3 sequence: CASSKGQGNTEAFF. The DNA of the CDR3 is TGTGCCAGTAGTAAAGGACAGGGGAACACTGAAGCTTTCTTT.

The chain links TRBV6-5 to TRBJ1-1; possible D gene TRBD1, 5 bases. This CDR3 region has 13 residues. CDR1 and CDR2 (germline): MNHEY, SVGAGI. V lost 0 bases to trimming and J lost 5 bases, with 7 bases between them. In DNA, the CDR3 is TGTGCCAGCAGTTACTCGGAGGGGACTGAAGCTTTCTTT. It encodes CASSYSEGTEAFF.

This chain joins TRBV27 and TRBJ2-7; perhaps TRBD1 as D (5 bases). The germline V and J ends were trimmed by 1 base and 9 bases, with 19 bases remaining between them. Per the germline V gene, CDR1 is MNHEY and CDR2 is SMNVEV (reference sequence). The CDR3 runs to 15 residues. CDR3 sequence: CASSLLFGAPLWQYF. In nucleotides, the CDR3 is TGTGCCAGCAGTTTATTGTTTGGGGCCCCGCTATGGCAGTACTTC.

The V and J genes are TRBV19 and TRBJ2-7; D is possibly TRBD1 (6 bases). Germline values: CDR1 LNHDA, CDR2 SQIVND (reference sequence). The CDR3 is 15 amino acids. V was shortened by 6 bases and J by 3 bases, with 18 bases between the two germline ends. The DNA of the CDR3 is TGTGCCAGTAGAGCCGGGACAACAGCAGGCTACGAGCAGTACTTC. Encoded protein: CASRAGTTAGYEQYF.

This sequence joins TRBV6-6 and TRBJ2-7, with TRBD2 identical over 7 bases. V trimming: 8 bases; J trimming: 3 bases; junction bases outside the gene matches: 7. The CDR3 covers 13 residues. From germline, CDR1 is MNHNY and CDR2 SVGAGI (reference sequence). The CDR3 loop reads CASQRGESYEQYF. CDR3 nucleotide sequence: TGTGCCAGCCAGCGGGGTGAAAGCTACGAGCAGTACTTC.

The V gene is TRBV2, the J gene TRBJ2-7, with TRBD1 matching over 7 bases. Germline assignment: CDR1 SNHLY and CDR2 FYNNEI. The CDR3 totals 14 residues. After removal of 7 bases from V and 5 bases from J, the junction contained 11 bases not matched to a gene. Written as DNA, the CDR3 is TGTGCCAGCAAATCACAGGGGCCCACCCACGAGCAGTACTTC. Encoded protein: CASKSQGPTHEQYF.

The CDR3 nucleotides read TGTGCCAGCTCACCACGACAGTCGATAAATGAGCAGTTCTTC. Protein sequence: CASSPRQSINEQFF. The chain carries TRBV18 and TRBJ2-1; weak D call: TRBD1 (5 bases). CDR1 and CDR2 (germline): KGHSH, LQKENI. The length of the CDR3 is 14 residues. V was shortened by 1 base and J by 7 bases, with 11 bases between the two germline ends. The complete variable domain, with remaining parts taken from reference TRBV18 and TRBJ2-1, reads NAGVMQNPRHLVRRRGQEARLRCSPMKGHSHVYWYRQLPEEGLKFMVYLQKENIIDESGMPKERFSAEFPKEGPSILRIQQVVRGDSAAYFCASSPRQSINEQFFGPGTRLTVL.

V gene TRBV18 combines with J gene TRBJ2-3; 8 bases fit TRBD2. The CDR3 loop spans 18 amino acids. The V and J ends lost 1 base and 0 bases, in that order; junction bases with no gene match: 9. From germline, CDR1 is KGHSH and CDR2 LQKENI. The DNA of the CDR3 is TGTGCCAGCTCACCACGGTGGGGTAGCGGGGCTAGCACAGATACGCAGTATTTT. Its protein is CASSPRWGSGASTDTQYF.

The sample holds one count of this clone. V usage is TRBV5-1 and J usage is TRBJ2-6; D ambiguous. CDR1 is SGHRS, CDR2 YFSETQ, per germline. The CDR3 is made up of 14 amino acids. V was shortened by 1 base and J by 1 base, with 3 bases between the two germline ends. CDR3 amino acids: CASSLQSGANVLTF. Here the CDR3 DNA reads TGCGCCAGCAGCTTGCAATCTGGGGCCAACGTCCTGACTTTC.

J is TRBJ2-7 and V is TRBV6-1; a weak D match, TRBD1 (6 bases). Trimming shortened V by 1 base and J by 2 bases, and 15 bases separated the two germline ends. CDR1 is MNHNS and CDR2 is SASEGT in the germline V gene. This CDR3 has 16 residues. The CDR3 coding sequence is TGTGCCAGCAGTGAAGGCCTGGACAGCATCACCTACGAGCAGTACTTC. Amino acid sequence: CASSEGLDSITYEQYF.

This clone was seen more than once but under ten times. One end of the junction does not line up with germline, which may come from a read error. DNA for the CDR3: TGTGCAAGCAATTGGAAGCGGGAGACCCCGGATACGCAGTATTTT. As protein: CASNWKRETPDTQYF. V and J are TRBV7-9 and TRBJ2-3; the match to TRBD2 covers 8 bases. The germline V gene has CDR1 SEHNR and CDR2 FQNEAQ (reference sequence). The CDR3 has 15 residues.

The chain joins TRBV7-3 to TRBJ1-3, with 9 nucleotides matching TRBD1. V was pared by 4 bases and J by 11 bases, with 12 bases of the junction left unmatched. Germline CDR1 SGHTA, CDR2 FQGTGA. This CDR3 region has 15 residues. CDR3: CASSSTGTGTKPIYF. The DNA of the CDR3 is TGTGCCAGCAGCTCGACCGGGACAGGGACCAAACCCATATATTTT.